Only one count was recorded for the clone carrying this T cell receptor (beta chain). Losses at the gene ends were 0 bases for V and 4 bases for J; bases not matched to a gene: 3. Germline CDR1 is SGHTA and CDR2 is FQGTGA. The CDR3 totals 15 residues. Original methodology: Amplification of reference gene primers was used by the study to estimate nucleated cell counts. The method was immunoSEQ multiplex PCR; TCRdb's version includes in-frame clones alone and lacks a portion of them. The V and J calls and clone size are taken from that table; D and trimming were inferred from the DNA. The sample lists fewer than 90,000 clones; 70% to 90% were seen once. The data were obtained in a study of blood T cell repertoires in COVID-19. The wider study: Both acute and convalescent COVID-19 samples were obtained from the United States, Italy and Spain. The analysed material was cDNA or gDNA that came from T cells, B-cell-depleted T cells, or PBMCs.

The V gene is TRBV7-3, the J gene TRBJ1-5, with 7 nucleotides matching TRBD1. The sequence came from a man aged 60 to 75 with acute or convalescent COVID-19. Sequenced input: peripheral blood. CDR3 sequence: CASSLTGTANQPQHF. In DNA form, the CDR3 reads TGTGCCAGCAGCTTAACTGGGACAGCTAATCAGCCCCAGCATTTT.